The source of this T cell receptor (beta chain) is a study of early T cells in non-severe SARS-CoV-2 infection. Overall study results and limits: VDJdb matching favored anti-spike CD8 responses, missing private and CD4 specificities.

Individual cDNA molecules carried attached unique molecular identifiers. TCRdb reprocessed the 5' RACE reads with MiXCR, giving one entry per CDR3 protein. The sample includes about 48,000 distinct CDR3 sequences, about 7.8% of them seen just once. Concerning this clonotype itself: As yet, its antigen is unknown.

The germline V gene has CDR1 DFQATT and CDR2 SNEGSKA (reference sequence). V lost 4 bases and J lost 2; bases outside the gene matches: 5. The CDR3 loop spans 15 amino acids. The TCR comes from an adult who was a healthcare worker with PCR-confirmed SARS-CoV-2 infection or an uninfected control (not recorded which). The specimen was whole blood. The V gene is TRBV20-1, the J gene TRBJ1-1, with 12 bases identical to TRBD1. As DNA, the CDR3 is TGCAGTGCTACCCGGGACAGGGGGCGAAACACTGAAGCTTTCTTT. This encodes CSATRDRGRNTEAFF.